One sample yielded the 24 T cell receptor beta chains listed below, sequenced in a study of T cell responses to AZD1222 COVID-19 vaccine. Sequencing used immunoSEQ multiplex PCR; TCRdb keeps in-frame clones, though not all of them. The sample has approximately 180,000 clones; about 89% are singletons. The sample here was peripheral blood, taken on day 0 of AZD1222 vaccination. The receptors originated from an adult in good health.

The J gene is TRBJ2-7, the V gene TRBV5-6, with 9 nucleotides matching TRBD1. V trimming: 0 bases; J trimming: 3 bases; junction bases outside the gene matches: 10. Germline-derived CDR1 and CDR2 are SGHDT and YYEEEE. There are 17 residues in the CDR3. The CDR3 protein is CASSLVQDRGYCYEQYV. DNA for the CDR3: TGTGCCAGCAGCTTGGTCCAGGACAGGGGATATTGCTACGAGCAGTACGTC.

The chain employs TRBV9 and TRBJ2-2; 8 nucleotides align to TRBD2. V lost 1 base, J lost 2 bases, and 7 bases stayed unmatched. This CDR3 has 17 residues. Germline V CDR1 and CDR2: SGDLS, YYNGEE. DNA for the CDR3: TGTGCCAGCAGCGTAAGCGCGGGGGGCGTAAACACCGGGGAGCTGTTTTTT. Translating it yields CASSVSAGGVNTGELFF.

The chain carries TRBV28 and TRBJ1-2; the D is unclear. Trimming removed 2 bases from V and 5 bases from J, with 9 bases in between. Germline CDR1 and CDR2: MDHEN and SYDVKM. This CDR3 is built from 13 residues. Here the CDR3 reads CASSLVLGYGYTF. The CDR3 region has the DNA TGTGCCAGCAGTTTAGTCCTGGGGTATGGCTACACCTTC.

The rearrangement joins TRBV9 to TRBJ1-5; possible D gene TRBD1, 6 bases. The CDR3 loop spans 16 amino acids. From germline, CDR1 is SGDLS and CDR2 YYNGEE. The germline V and J ends were trimmed by 2 bases and 7 bases, with 19 bases remaining between them. Here the CDR3 reads CASSVDGGLTPQPQHF. The CDR3, as DNA: TGTGCCAGCAGCGTGGATGGGGGCTTGACTCCACAGCCCCAGCATTTT.

This clone appeared once. The V call is TRBV7-2, the J call TRBJ1-1, with 7 nucleotides matching TRBD1. Germline V gene sequence: CDR1 SGHTA, CDR2 FQGNSA. The CDR3 runs 14 residues. V was pared by 6 bases and J by 5 bases, with 9 bases of the junction left unmatched. The CDR3 is CASRSYRGGTEAFF. CDR3 sequence (DNA): TGTGCCAGCAGATCCTACAGGGGAGGGACTGAAGCTTTCTTT.

This chain joins TRBV19 and TRBJ1-3; TRBD1 is a possible D gene (5 bases). The CDR3 totals 12 residues. Trimming cost V 11 bases and J 2 bases, with 10 bases left between them. Germline V gene sequence: CDR1 LNHDA, CDR2 SQIVND (reference sequence). The CDR3 region has the DNA TGTGCCTCAGGAGGGGCTGGAAACACCATATATTTT. This gives the protein CASGGAGNTIYF.

The V gene is TRBV11-1, the J gene TRBJ1-1, with 8 bases matching TRBD1. This CDR3 has 13 amino acids. J was trimmed by 6 bases and V by 3 bases; bases with no gene match: 3. Germline CDR1 SGHAT, CDR2 FQDESV (reference sequence). CDR3 in amino acids: CASSLTGASEAFF. CDR3 DNA: TGTGCCAGCAGCTTGACAGGGGCTTCTGAAGCTTTCTTT.

The chain employs TRBV28 and TRBJ2-7; 10 bases fit TRBD1. Germline V gene sequence: CDR1 MDHEN, CDR2 SYDVKM. The CDR3 runs 16 residues. The V gene end was trimmed by 2 bases and the J gene end by 4 bases; junction bases not matched to a gene: 8. The CDR3 DNA follows: TGTGCCAGCAGTTTAGCCGGGACAGGGGCATGGTACGAGCAGTACTTC. Its protein is CASSLAGTGAWYEQYF. Full variable domain (remainder filled in from reference TRBV28 and TRBJ2-7): DVKVTQSSRYLVKRTGEKVFLECVQDMDHENMFWYRQDPGLGLRLIYFSYDVKMKEKGDIPEGYSVSREKKERFSLILESASTNQTSMYLCASSLAGTGAWYEQYFGPGTRLTVT.

The CDR3 here is CASSQSFRNTEAFF. The DNA for the CDR3 is TGCGCCAGCAGCCAGTCATTTCGGAACACTGAAGCTTTCTTT. The rearrangement uses TRBV4-3 and TRBJ1-1; the D is unclear. V dropped 3 bases and J dropped 1 base, with 9 bases sitting between them. CDR1 and CDR2 (germline): LGHNA, YSLEER. The CDR3 sequence is 14 residues long.

This clone was counted only a few times. This rearrangement joins TRBV5-1 to TRBJ2-1; maybe TRBD2 (6 bases). CDR1 and CDR2 (germline): SGHRS, YFSETQ. CDR3 length: 15 residues. V was cut by 1 base and J by 5 bases, with 13 bases left in between. The CDR3 nucleotides read TGCGCCAGCAGCTTGACGGCTAGCGCGCACAATGAGCAGTTCTTC. It specifies CASSLTASAHNEQFF.

This clone occurred once. The CDR3 nucleotides read TGTGCCAGCTCACAGAGTCCCTCCTACAATGAGCAGTTCTTC. Translating it yields CASSQSPSYNEQFF. The V gene is TRBV18, the J gene TRBJ2-1; D is unresolved. V was clipped by 4 bases and J by 0 bases, with 7 bases between them. This CDR3 has 14 residues. The germline CDR1 and CDR2 sequences are KGHSH and LQKENI.

In nucleotides, the CDR3 is TGTGCCAGCAGCTTGGAGTCGGGGTCCAGGTACAATGAGCAGTTCTTC. Translation: CASSLESGSRYNEQFF. The chain couples TRBV5-4 to TRBJ2-1; D is possibly TRBD2 (5 bases). The CDR3 has 16 amino acids. The ends were cut back, 0 bases at V and 4 bases at J, with 14 bases in the middle. The germline CDR1 and CDR2 sequences are SGHNT and YYREEE (reference sequence).

This rearrangement joins TRBV5-6 to TRBJ2-4, with D perhaps matching TRBD1 (5 bases). The CDR3 sequence is 16 residues long. The V end was cut by 2 bases, the J end by 2 bases, with 14 bases between. Germline CDR1 SGHDT, CDR2 YYEEEE. The CDR3 DNA reads TGTGCCAGCAGCTTAATCAGGGATAAGACCAAAAACATTCAGTACTTC. It codes for CASSLIRDKTKNIQYF.

The chain uses TRBV12-5 and TRBJ1-2; D unclear. The germline CDR1 and CDR2 sequences are LGHNT and FRNRAP. V dropped 5 bases and J dropped 6 bases, with 19 bases sitting between them. CDR3 length: 15 residues. The CDR3 spells CASGPSGASVDGYTF. The CDR3 DNA reads as TGTGCTAGTGGTCCCTCGGGAGCGAGTGTGGATGGCTACACCTTC.

The gene calls are TRBV5-6 and TRBJ1-5; 12 bases line up with TRBD1. Germline V gene lookup returns CDR1 SGHDT and CDR2 YYEEEE. The CDR3 contains 15 residues. V shed 4 bases and J 5 bases; nucleotides not matched to a gene: 4. The CDR3 sequence: CASSDGTGGYQPQHF. CDR3 DNA: TGTGCCAGCAGCGACGGGACAGGGGGCTATCAGCCCCAGCATTTT.

This chain links TRBV6-2 or TRBV6-3 with TRBJ2-1, with 7 bases that match TRBD2. Germline-derived CDR1 and CDR2 are MNHEY and SVGEGT. Trimming took 4 bases from V and 5 from J; bases not matched to a gene: 14. There are 17 residues in the CDR3. Written as DNA, the CDR3 is TGTGCCAGCAGTTTTTATTTTGCCGGGACTATCAACAATGAGCAGTTCTTC. Protein product: CASSFYFAGTINNEQFF.

The rearrangement uses TRBV4-1 and TRBJ1-1; no clear D gene. Trimming shortened V by 2 bases and J by 2 bases, and 12 bases separated the two germline ends. The CDR3 extends over 15 amino acids. Germline CDR1 and CDR2: MGHRA and YSYEKL. The CDR3 DNA sequence: TGCGCCAGCAGCCAACAGTTAGCCCAAAACACTGAAGCTTTCTTT. Protein sequence: CASSQQLAQNTEAFF.

This clone was found a few times. This sequence joins TRBV7-3 and TRBJ2-7; D assignment may be TRBD1 or TRBD2 (5 bases each). The CDR3 is made up of 13 amino acids. The germline CDR1 and CDR2 sequences are SGHTA and FQGTGA. V lost 5 bases and J 4 bases, leaving 12 bases between the germline ends. CDR3 amino acids: CASSPRGGYEQYF. CDR3 nucleotide sequence: TGTGCCAGCAGCCCCCGGGGCGGGTACGAGCAGTACTTC.

Notes on this clone: This sample also contains other DNA sequences that code for the same CDR3. The J gene is TRBJ2-1, the V gene TRBV9, with a tentative D call TRBD2 (5 bases). CDR3 size: 13 residues. V was shortened by 7 bases and J by 5 bases, with 13 bases between the two germline ends. Germline V gene data show CDR1 as SGDLS and CDR2 as YYNGEE. The CDR3 nucleotides are TGTGCCAGCGGTCTAGCAGGTAACAATGAGCAGTTCTTC. Protein: CASGLAGNNEQFF.

The chain is built from TRBV28 and TRBJ1-4; 9 nucleotides align to TRBD1. Germline CDR1 MDHEN, CDR2 SYDVKM. The V gene end was trimmed by 4 bases and the J gene end by 7 bases; junction bases not matched to a gene: 7. The CDR3 totals 15 residues. The CDR3 here is CASSYSSTGGEKLFF. The CDR3 nucleotides read TGTGCCAGCAGTTACAGTTCGACAGGGGGTGAAAAACTGTTTTTT.

About this clone itself: This sample also contains other DNA sequences that code for the same CDR3. The chain carries TRBV5-1 and TRBJ1-5; 8 bases align to TRBD1. The junction had 3 bases not matched to a gene; V was cut back by 0 bases and J by 4 bases. CDR1 SGHRS and CDR2 YFSETQ come from the germline V gene. The CDR3 consists of 15 residues. The CDR3 coding sequence is TGCGCCAGCAGCTTGGACGGGACAGGAAATCAGCCCCAGCATTTT. This gives the protein CASSLDGTGNQPQHF.

The gene calls are TRBV10-3 and TRBJ2-6; D perhaps matches TRBD1 (5 bases). From germline, CDR1 is ENHRY and CDR2 SYGVKD. The CDR3 is 16 amino acids. The germline V and J ends were trimmed by 4 bases and 2 bases, with 12 bases remaining between them. CDR3 sequence reads: CAISVARAAGANVLTF. CDR3 DNA sequence: TGTGCCATCAGTGTTGCCAGGGCAGCTGGGGCCAACGTCCTGACTTTC.

The rearrangement uses TRBV18 and TRBJ2-2; TRBD2 matches at 11 bases. From germline, CDR1 is KGHSH and CDR2 LQKENI. The V gene end was trimmed by 0 bases and the J gene end by 2 bases; junction bases not matched to a gene: 5. The CDR3 sequence is 18 residues long. CDR3 loop: CASSPPSSGGINTGELFF. DNA of the CDR3: TGTGCCAGCTCACCACCTTCTAGCGGGGGGATAAACACCGGGGAGCTGTTTTTT.

A few counts support this clone. CDR3 region: CSAGLITEAFF. CDR3 nucleotide sequence: TGCAGTGCTGGACTAATTACTGAAGCTTTCTTT. V usage is TRBV20-1 and J usage is TRBJ1-1; D is undetermined. Germline V lookup: CDR1 DFQATT, CDR2 SNEGSKA (reference sequence). This CDR3 spans 11 amino acids. Trimming left V 5 bases short and J 5 bases short, with 9 bases between.